The 7 T cell receptor beta chains reported below all come from one sample, sequenced in a study of blood T cell repertoires in COVID-19. Some clones are missing from TCRdb's copy, which holds only in-frame ones; the method was immunoSEQ multiplex PCR. Among approximately 150,000 clones, about 83% were seen once, and the ten largest hold less than 5.5%. The sequencing sample was made of peripheral blood. These receptors were taken from a human donor in a cohort sampled during active COVID-19.

V is TRBV6-5 and J is TRBJ2-5, with 7 bases matching TRBD1. V was pared by 6 bases and J by 7 bases, with 14 bases of the junction left unmatched. Germline CDR1 and CDR2: MNHEY and SVGAGI. The CDR3 is 15 amino acids. The CDR3 bases are TGTGCCAGCAGCCTCACAGGGGTCGAGATTTGGACCCAGTACTTC. Amino acids: CASSLTGVEIWTQYF.

V is TRBV27 and J is TRBJ1-5; D is perhaps TRBD1 (6 bases). This CDR3 is built from 15 residues. V lost 6 bases and J lost 1, with 13 bases in between. Per germline, CDR1 MNHEY and CDR2 SMNVEV (reference sequence). This chain's CDR3 is CASSVQGQSNQPQHF. In nucleotides, the CDR3 is TGTGCCAGCAGCGTTCAGGGACAAAGCAATCAGCCCCAGCATTTT.

There are a few counts of this clone. The J gene is TRBJ2-6, the V gene TRBV9; 8 positions agree with TRBD1. This CDR3 has 16 amino acids. The V segment lost 3 bases and the J segment 0 bases; nucleotides outside the gene matches: 2. The germline V gene has CDR1 SGDLS and CDR2 YYNGEE. CDR3 DNA sequence: TGTGCCAGCAGCGGACAGGGGAGCTCTGGGGCCAACGTCCTGACTTTC. Protein product: CASSGQGSSGANVLTF.

The chain recombines TRBV24-1 with TRBJ2-3, with 7 bases matching TRBD2. V shed 7 bases and J 2 bases; nucleotides not matched to a gene: 8. Germline CDR1 is KGHDR and CDR2 is SFDVKD. The CDR3 is 15 amino acids. The CDR3 is CATSGAGYYTDTQYF. CDR3 coding DNA: TGTGCCACCAGCGGAGCGGGGTATTACACAGATACGCAGTATTTT.

The V gene is TRBV6-5, the J gene TRBJ2-7; 8 bases fit TRBD1. Germline lookup yields CDR1 MNHEY and CDR2 SVGAGI. CDR3 length equals 14 residues. The junction had 11 bases not matched to a gene; V was cut back by 8 bases and J by 5 bases. CDR3 loop: CASSSDRVSDEQYF. CDR3 DNA: TGTGCCAGCTCTTCGGACAGGGTCTCGGACGAGCAGTACTTC.

The V gene is TRBV10-3, the J gene TRBJ2-3, with a weak D call TRBD1 (6 bases). Looked up from germline, CDR1 is ENHRY and CDR2 is SYGVKD. This CDR3 has 14 amino acids. V shed 8 bases and J shed 0 bases, with 12 bases lying between them. The DNA of the CDR3 is TGTGCCATCGGACAGACAACTAGCACAGATACGCAGTATTTT. It encodes CAIGQTTSTDTQYF.

The rearrangement joins TRBV19 to TRBJ2-1; D is unclear. The CDR3 totals 12 residues. Germline V gives CDR1 LNHDA, CDR2 SQIVND (reference sequence). Trimming shortened V by 8 bases and J by 5 bases, and 10 bases separated the two germline ends. CDR3 sequence: CASEAKDNEQFF. In nucleotides, the CDR3 is TGTGCCAGTGAAGCGAAGGACAATGAGCAGTTCTTC. The full variable domain, rest sourced from reference TRBV19 and TRBJ2-1, is DGGITQSPKYLFRKEGQNVTLSCEQNLNHDAMYWYRQDPGQGLRLIYYSQIVNDFQKGDIAEGYSVSREKKESFPLTVTSAQKNPTAFYLCASEAKDNEQFFGPGTRLTVL.